This T cell receptor beta chain emerged from a study of OX40 agonist ivuxolimab in advanced cancers. This table comes from immunoSEQ multiplex PCR, and its TCRdb copy is limited to in-frame clones, with some not included. The table shows about 64,000 clones, with roughly 87% occurring only once. Turning to this clone: Its antigen is not known.

Study-level results: Normalized T-cell clonal expansion was also low in a subset of nonresponders.

V was cut by 5 bases and J by 2 bases, with 10 bases left in between. The V gene's germline CDR1 is GTSNPN and CDR2 SVGIG (reference sequence). The CDR3 covers 13 residues. V gene TRBV30 combines with J gene TRBJ1-3; D is perhaps TRBD1 (6 bases). The source is an adult with an advanced solid tumor such as melanoma, head and neck, liver or kidney cancer. The sample consisted of CD4+ or CD8+ T cells sorted from blood, taken in a trial of the OX40 agonist ivuxolimab. CDR3 loop: CAWRNRAGNTIYF. In DNA, the CDR3 is TGTGCCTGGCGAAACAGGGCTGGAAACACCATATATTTT. The full variable domain, its missing parts supplied by reference TRBV30 and TRBJ1-3, is SQTIHQWPATLVQPVGSPLSLECTVEGTSNPNLYWYRQAAGRGLQLLFYSVGIGQISSEVPQNLSASRPQDRQFILSSKKLLLSDSGFYLCAWRNRAGNTIYFGEGSWLTVV.